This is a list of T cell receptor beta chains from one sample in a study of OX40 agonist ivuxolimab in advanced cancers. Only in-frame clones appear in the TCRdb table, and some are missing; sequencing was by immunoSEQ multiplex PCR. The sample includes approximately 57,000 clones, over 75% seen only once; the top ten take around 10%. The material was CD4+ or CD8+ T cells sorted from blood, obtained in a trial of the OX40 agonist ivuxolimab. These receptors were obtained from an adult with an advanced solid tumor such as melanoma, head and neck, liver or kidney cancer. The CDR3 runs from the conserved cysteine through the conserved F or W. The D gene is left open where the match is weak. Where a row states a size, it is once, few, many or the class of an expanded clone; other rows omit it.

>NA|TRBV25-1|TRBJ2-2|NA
CAGSGPNTGELFF
TGTGCGGGATCGGGACCAAACACCGGGGAGCTGTTTTTT
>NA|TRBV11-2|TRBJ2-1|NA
CASSLGSNEQFF
TGTGCCAGCAGCTTAGGAAGCAATGAGCAGTTCTTC
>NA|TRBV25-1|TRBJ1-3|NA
CASSEGNTIYF
TGTGCCAGCAGTGAAGGGAACACCATATATTTT
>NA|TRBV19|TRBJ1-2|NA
CASSTPLPGDPFLSRYGYTF
TGTGCCAGTAGTACCCCCCTCCCAGGGGACCCGTTCCTTTCGCGCTATGGCTACACCTTC
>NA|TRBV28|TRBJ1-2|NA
CASNSQEGRRGYTF
TGTGCCAGCAACTCTCAGGAGGGCAGGCGCGGCTACACCTTC
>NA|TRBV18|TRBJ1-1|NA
CATSWSGAEAFF
TGTGCCACCAGTTGGTCGGGCGCTGAAGCTTTCTTT
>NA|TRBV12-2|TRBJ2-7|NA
CASRPRGASTYEQYF
TGTGCAAGTCGCCCCCGGGGGGCATCGACCTACGAGCAGTACTTC
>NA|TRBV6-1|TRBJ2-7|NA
CATQIIGGHYEQYF
TGTGCCACCCAGATTATAGGGGGGCACTACGAGCAGTACTTC
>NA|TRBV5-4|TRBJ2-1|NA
CASTSEGGEQFF
TGTGCCAGCACCTCAGAGGGGGGGGAGCAGTTCTTC
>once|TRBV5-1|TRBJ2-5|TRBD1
CASSPPDRAQTQYF
TGCGCCAGCAGCCCCCCGGACAGGGCACAGACCCAGTACTTC
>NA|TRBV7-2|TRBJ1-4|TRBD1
CASSPRQGGYEKLFF
TGTGCCAGCAGCCCAAGACAGGGAGGGTATGAAAAACTGTTTTTT
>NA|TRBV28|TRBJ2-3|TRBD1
CASTTGALTDTQYF
TGTGCCAGCACGACAGGGGCTCTCACAGATACGCAGTATTTT
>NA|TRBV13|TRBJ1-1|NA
CASSLDGGGTEAFF
TGTGCCAGCAGCTTAGACGGGGGGGGCACTGAAGCTTTCTTT